This T cell receptor (beta chain) was recovered during a study of blood T cell repertoires in COVID-19. Overall study: Spain, Italy and the United States supplied samples that represented acute and convalescent COVID-19. In each case, the material was cDNA or gDNA derived from T cells, B-cell-depleted T cells, or PBMCs.

Study processing details: Reference gene primer amplification gave estimated nucleated cell counts. Using immunoSEQ multiplex PCR, the repertoire was profiled, and TCRdb retains in-frame clones only, with some absent. V, J and clone size were drawn from that table, and D and trimming were deduced from the DNA. The sample comprises 45,000 to 65,000 clones, about 87% of which are singletons, and roughly 3.5% rests with the top ten. Per germline, CDR1 PRHDT and CDR2 FYEKMQ (reference sequence). The CDR3 extends over 13 amino acids. V lost 4 bases and J 6 bases, leaving 11 bases between the germline ends.

Sequences were obtained from peripheral blood. The sequence derives from a human donor in a cohort sampled during active COVID-19. V is TRBV13 and J is TRBJ2-3, with D unresolved. In nucleotides, the CDR3 is TGTGCCAGCAGCTCACCATACGAGGATACGCAGTATTTT. Amino acids: CASSSPYEDTQYF.